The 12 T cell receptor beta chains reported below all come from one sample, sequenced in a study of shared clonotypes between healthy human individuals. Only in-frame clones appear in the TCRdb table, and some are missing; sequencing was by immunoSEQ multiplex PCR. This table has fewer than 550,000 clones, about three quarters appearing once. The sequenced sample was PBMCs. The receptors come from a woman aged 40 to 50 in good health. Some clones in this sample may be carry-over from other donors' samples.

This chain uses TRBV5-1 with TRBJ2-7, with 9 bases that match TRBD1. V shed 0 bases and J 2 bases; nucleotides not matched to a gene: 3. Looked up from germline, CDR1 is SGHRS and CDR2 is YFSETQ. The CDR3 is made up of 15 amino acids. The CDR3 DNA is TGCGCCAGCAGCTTGGGGGACAGGGCCACCTACGAGCAGTACTTC. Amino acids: CASSLGDRATYEQYF.

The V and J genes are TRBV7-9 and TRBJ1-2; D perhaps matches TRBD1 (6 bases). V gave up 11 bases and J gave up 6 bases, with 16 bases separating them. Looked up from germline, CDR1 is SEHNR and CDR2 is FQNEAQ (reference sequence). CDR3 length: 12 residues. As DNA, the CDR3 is TGTGCCGGCCAGGACAGTTTAAATGGCTACACCTTC. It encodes CAGQDSLNGYTF.

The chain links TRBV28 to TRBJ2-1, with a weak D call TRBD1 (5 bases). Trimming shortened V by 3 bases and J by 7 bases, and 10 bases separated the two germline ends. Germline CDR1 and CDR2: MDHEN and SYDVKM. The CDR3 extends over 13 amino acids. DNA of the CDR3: TGTGCCAGCAGTTTGGGGCTCACAAATGAGCAGTTCTTC. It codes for CASSLGLTNEQFF.

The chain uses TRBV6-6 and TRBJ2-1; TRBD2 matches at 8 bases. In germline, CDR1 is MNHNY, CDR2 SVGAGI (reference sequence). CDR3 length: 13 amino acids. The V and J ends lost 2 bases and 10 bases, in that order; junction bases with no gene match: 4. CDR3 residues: CASSYGTRNEQFF. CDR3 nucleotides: TGTGCCAGCAGTTACGGGACTAGGAACGAGCAGTTCTTC.

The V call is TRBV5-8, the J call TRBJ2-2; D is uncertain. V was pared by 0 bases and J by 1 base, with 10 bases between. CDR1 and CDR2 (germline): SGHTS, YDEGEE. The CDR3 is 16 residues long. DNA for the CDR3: TGTGCCAGCAGCTTGGTATCCCTTCTGAACACCGGGGAGCTGTTTTTT. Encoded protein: CASSLVSLLNTGELFF.

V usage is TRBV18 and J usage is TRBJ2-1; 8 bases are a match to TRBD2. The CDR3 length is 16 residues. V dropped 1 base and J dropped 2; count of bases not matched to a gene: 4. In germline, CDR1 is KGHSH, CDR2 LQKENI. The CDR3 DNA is TGTGCCAGCTCACCACGGAGCGGGAGTACCTACAATGAGCAGTTCTTC. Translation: CASSPRSGSTYNEQFF.

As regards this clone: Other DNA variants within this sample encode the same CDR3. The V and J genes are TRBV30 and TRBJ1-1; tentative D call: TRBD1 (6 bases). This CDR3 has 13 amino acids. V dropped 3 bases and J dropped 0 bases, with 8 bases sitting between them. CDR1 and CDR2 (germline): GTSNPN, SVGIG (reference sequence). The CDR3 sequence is CAWSRTVNTEAFF. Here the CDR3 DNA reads TGTGCCTGGAGCCGGACAGTGAACACTGAAGCTTTCTTT.

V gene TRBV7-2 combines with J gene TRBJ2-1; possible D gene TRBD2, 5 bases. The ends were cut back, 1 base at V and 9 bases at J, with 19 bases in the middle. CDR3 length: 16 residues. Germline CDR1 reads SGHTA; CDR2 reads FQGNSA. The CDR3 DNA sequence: TGTGCCAGCAGCTTAGGATTGTTTAGCGTTCGGCCTGAGCAGTTCTTC. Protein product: CASSLGLFSVRPEQFF.

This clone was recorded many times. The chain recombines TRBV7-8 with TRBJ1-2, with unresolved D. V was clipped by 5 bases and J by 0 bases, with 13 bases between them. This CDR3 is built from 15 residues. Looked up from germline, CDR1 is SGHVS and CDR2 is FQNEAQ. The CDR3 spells CASSPSLAANYGYTF. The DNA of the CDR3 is TGTGCCAGCAGCCCCTCGTTAGCCGCTAACTATGGCTACACCTTC. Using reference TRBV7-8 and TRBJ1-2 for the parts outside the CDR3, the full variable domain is GAGVSQSPRYKVAKRGQDVALRCDPISGHVSLFWYQQALGQGPEFLTYFQNEAQLDKSGLPSDRFFAERPEGSVSTLKIQRTQQEDSAVYLCASSPSLAANYGYTFGSGTRLTVV.

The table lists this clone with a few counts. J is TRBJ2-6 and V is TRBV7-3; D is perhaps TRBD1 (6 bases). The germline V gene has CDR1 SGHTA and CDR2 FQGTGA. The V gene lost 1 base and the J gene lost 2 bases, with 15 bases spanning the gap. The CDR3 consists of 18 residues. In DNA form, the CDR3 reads TGTGCCAGCAGCTTAAGGGGCTCAGGGGCTACTGGGGCCAACGTCCTGACTTTC. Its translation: CASSLRGSGATGANVLTF.

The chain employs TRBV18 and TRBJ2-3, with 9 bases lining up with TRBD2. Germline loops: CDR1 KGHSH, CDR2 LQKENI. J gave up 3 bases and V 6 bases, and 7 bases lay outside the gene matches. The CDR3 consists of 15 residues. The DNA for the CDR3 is TGTGCCAGCTCCCAAAGTAGCGGGAGAACAGATACGCAGTATTTT. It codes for CASSQSSGRTDTQYF.

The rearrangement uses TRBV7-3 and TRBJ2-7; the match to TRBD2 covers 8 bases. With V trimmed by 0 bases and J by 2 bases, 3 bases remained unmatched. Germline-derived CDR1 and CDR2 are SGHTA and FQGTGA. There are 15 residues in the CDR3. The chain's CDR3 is CASSLTGLATYEQYF. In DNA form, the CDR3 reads TGTGCCAGCAGCTTAACCGGACTAGCTACCTACGAGCAGTACTTC.